A selection of T cell receptor beta chains follows, all from one sample in a study of tumor and adjacent non-tumor tissue in lung cancer. MiXCR, applied by TCRdb to the multiplex PCR reads, yields one record per CDR3 protein. This sample yields roughly 74,000 distinct CDR3 sequences, of which less than 85% are seen a single time; 30% to 50% belongs to the top ten. Sequenced: distant non-tumor lung tissue. Receptor source: a man between 65 and 79 years old with non-small cell lung cancer. CDR3s include the opening cysteine and the closing phenylalanine or tryptophan. The order of the fields is clone size, D gene, J gene, V gene, CDR3 protein, CDR3 DNA. A D gene is named only where the DNA matches it firmly. A clone size is listed for some rows: how often the clone was seen (once, few, many), or a class if it is expanded.

abundance: NA
d_gene: NA
j_gene: TRBJ2-5
v_gene: TRBV6-5
CDR3aa: CASSHWTGTQETQYF
CDR3nt: TGTGCCAGCAGCCATTGGACGGGAACGCAAGAGACACAGTACTTC

abundance: NA
d_gene: NA
j_gene: TRBJ1-5
v_gene: TRBV16
CDR3aa: CVSSHSGNNQPQHF
CDR3nt: TGTGTCAGCAGCCACTCGGGGAACAATCAGCCCCAGCATTTT

abundance: NA
d_gene: TRBD1
j_gene: TRBJ2-6
v_gene: TRBV18
CDR3aa: CASSPRTGGGLSGANVLTF
CDR3nt: TGTGCCAGCTCACCACGGACAGGGGGTGGCTTGTCTGGGGCCAACGTCCTGACTTTC

abundance: NA
d_gene: TRBD2
j_gene: TRBJ2-7
v_gene: TRBV30
CDR3aa: CAWSGLAGIWEQYF
CDR3nt: TGTGCCTGGAGTGGGTTAGCGGGAATATGGGAGCAGTACTTC

abundance: NA
d_gene: NA
j_gene: TRBJ1-1
v_gene: TRBV12-5
CDR3aa: CACVPSQNTEAFF
CDR3nt: TGTGCTTGTGTCCCCTCACAGAACACTGAAGCTTTCTTT

abundance: NA
d_gene: NA
j_gene: TRBJ1-1
v_gene: TRBV6-6
CDR3aa: CISSSVGLNAEAFF
CDR3nt: TGTATCAGCAGTTCGGTGGGATTAAACGCTGAAGCTTTCTTT

abundance: NA
d_gene: NA
j_gene: TRBJ2-5
v_gene: TRBV7-8
CDR3aa: CTSSLPRVQETQYF
CDR3nt: TGTACCAGCAGCTTACCCAGGGTACAAGAGACCCAGTACTTC

abundance: NA
d_gene: NA
j_gene: TRBJ2-1
v_gene: TRBV5-6
CDR3aa: CASSFECHHNEQFF
CDR3nt: TGTGCCAGCAGCTTTGAATGCCACCACAATGAGCAATTCTTC

abundance: NA
d_gene: NA
j_gene: TRBJ1-1
v_gene: TRBV11-3
CDR3aa: CVSSLQGGSEAFF
CDR3nt: TGTGTCAGCAGCTTACAAGGTGGGAGTGAAGCTTTCTTT

abundance: NA
d_gene: TRBD1
j_gene: TRBJ2-3
v_gene: TRBV20-1
CDR3aa: CGVRQGLSTDTQYF
CDR3nt: TGCGGTGTCAGACAGGGGTTGAGCACAGATACGCAGTATTTT

abundance: once
d_gene: NA
j_gene: TRBJ2-2
v_gene: TRBV30
CDR3aa: CAWSVPRSGELFF
CDR3nt: TGTGCCTGGAGTGTACCCAGATCTGGGGAGCTGTTTTTT

abundance: NA
d_gene: TRBD2
j_gene: TRBJ2-7
v_gene: TRBV28
CDR3aa: CASSSSGKAHEQYF
CDR3nt: TGTGCCAGCAGTTCTAGCGGGAAGGCCCACGAGCAGTACTTC

abundance: NA
d_gene: NA
j_gene: TRBJ2-3
v_gene: TRBV6-1
CDR3aa: CASRPASTDMEYF
CDR3nt: TGTGCCAGCAGACCCGCTAGCACAGATATGGAGTATTTT

abundance: once
d_gene: NA
j_gene: TRBJ2-7
v_gene: TRBV29-1
CDR3aa: CNAWGTNPVQYF
CDR3nt: TGCAACGCCTGGGGGACGAACCCCGTGCAATACTTC

abundance: NA
d_gene: NA
j_gene: TRBJ2-7
v_gene: TRBV12-3/TRBV12-4
CDR3aa: CASRITGCYEQYF
CDR3nt: TGTGCCAGCAGAATTACAGGGTGCTACGAGCAGTACTTC

abundance: NA
d_gene: TRBD1
j_gene: TRBJ1-2
v_gene: TRBV6-1
CDR3aa: CASTAQDRNGGGYTF
CDR3nt: TGTGCCAGCACCGCCCAGGACAGGAACGGTGGTGGTTACACCTTC

abundance: once
d_gene: TRBD2
j_gene: TRBJ2-2
v_gene: TRBV6-5
CDR3aa: CATNPLAGVAGELFF
CDR3nt: TGTGCCACCAACCCACTAGCGGGAGTAGCCGGGGAACTGTTTTTT

abundance: once
d_gene: NA
j_gene: TRBJ2-3
v_gene: TRBV12-3/TRBV12-4
CDR3aa: CASSSETWARTDTQYF
CDR3nt: TGTGCCAGCAGTTCAGAGACATGGGCCCGCACAGATACGCAGTATTTT

abundance: NA
d_gene: TRBD1
j_gene: TRBJ2-1
v_gene: TRBV29-1
CDR3aa: CNVELLQGQESGYNEQFF
CDR3nt: TGCAACGTTGAACTGCTTCAGGGACAGGAAAGTGGATACAATGAGCAGTTCTTC

abundance: NA
d_gene: NA
j_gene: TRBJ1-4
v_gene: TRBV20-1
CDR3aa: CTVRDQGTLEKLFF
CDR3nt: TGCACTGTTAGAGATCAGGGTACCTTGGAAAAACTGTTTTTT

abundance: NA
d_gene: NA
j_gene: TRBJ1-5
v_gene: TRBV12-3/TRBV12-4
CDR3aa: CASSLGGGGNQSQQF
CDR3nt: TGTGCCAGCAGTTTAGGGGGCGGTGGCAATCAGTCCCAGCAATTT

abundance: once
d_gene: TRBD1
j_gene: TRBJ2-1
v_gene: TRBV6-1
CDR3aa: CASRQGVSMQNEQFF
CDR3nt: TGTGCTAGCAGACAGGGGGTGTCAATGCAGAATGAGCAGTTCTTC

abundance: NA
d_gene: NA
j_gene: TRBJ2-7
v_gene: TRBV5-6
CDR3aa: CASSSVAWVRTYEQYF
CDR3nt: TGTGCCAGCAGCTCCGTTGCCTGGGTCAGGACCTACGAGCAGTACTTC

abundance: NA
d_gene: NA
j_gene: TRBJ2-7
v_gene: TRBV7-8
CDR3aa: CASNIIRGFAGEQYF
CDR3nt: TGTGCCAGCAACATCATCAGGGGTTTCGCGGGAGAGCAGTACTTC